This T cell receptor beta chain was obtained from a study of blood T cell repertoires in COVID-19 (TCRdb year 2020). Regarding the research as a whole: Collaborator samples came from the United States, Italy and Spain and covered acute and convalescent phases of COVID-19. The material from the prospective study consisted of cDNA or gDNA derived from T cells, B-cell-depleted T cells, or PBMCs. The dataset comprised deeply sampled blood TCRbeta repertoires from subjects exposed to, actively infected with, or recovered from COVID-19. The repertoires were released in a freely available public database meant as a resource for research on the immune response to SARS-CoV-2. Samples were obtained from the ongoing ImmuneRACE study (first 160 participants) and from some 1,200 subjects provided by 6 global collaborators. The sample metadata nearly always contained a de-identified subject ID, COVID-19 status, age in years and sex. HLA class I and class II types, where available, came from metadata supplied by the sample provider rather than from assay-based typing. The study at large found these results: The amount of clinical and demographic metadata varied by source and participant and was provided uncurated.

This clone has just one count. Its specific antigen is unknown. Base qualities were left out, and no much larger clone turns up one base away. At one collaborating source in Seattle, patients were enrolled during active infection and were followed longitudinally through the course of disease. The collaborating institutions used their own protocols to collect whole blood in K2EDTA tubes. For TCRbeta analysis, collaborators shipped samples in one of three forms: frozen whole blood, isolated PBMCs, or DNA extracted from either of those sample types. The immunoSEQ Assay, a bias-controlled multiplex PCR, was used to amplify TCRbeta CDR3 regions from genomic DNA. Turning to the authors' computational methods: The number of nucleated cells in each sample was estimated from the amplification of reference gene primers within the assay. To quantify the absolute abundance of each unique TCRbeta CDR3 rearrangement, sequence reads were collapsed and filtered. Productive Simpson clonality was computed per sample as the square root of Simpson's diversity index over productive rearrangements. TCRdb retrieved this table from immuneACCESS and kept in-frame rearrangements only. Not all clones are present; in checked studies, unresolved V genes account for under half, and no reason is known for the remainder. D and trimming come from the DNA, and the V and J calls and clone size come from that table. In this sample the table shows about 410,000 clones, approximately 91% of which occur a single time. The ten largest clones add up to roughly 1.6% of the sample.

Sequencing input: peripheral blood. This sequence originates from a middle-aged woman with COVID-19, enrolled during active disease.

The CDR3 reads as follows: CASSLERPRNEKLFF. Read as DNA, the sequence is TGCGCCAGCAGCTTGGAGCGACCGCGTAATGAAAAACTGTTTTTT. The chain employs TRBV5-1 and TRBJ1-4; no D gene call is confident. The junction shows trimming of 0 bases on V and 4 bases on J, plus 10 bases between the germline ends. For CDR1 and CDR2, the germline V gene lists SGHRS and YFSETQ. CDR3 length: 15 amino acids, cysteine to phenylalanine. The only DNA kept is the CDR3, 45 bases in frame from the first base.